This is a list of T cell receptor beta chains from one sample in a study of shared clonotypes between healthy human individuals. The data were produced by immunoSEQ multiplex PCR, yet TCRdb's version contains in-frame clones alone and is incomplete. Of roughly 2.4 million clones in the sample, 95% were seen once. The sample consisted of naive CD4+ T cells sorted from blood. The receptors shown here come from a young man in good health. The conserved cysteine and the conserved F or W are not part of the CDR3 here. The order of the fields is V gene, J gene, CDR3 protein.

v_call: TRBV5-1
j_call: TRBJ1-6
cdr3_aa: ASSLAEQIYNSPLH

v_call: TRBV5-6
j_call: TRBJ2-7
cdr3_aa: ASSLPGGIN

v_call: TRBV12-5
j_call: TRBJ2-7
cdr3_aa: ASGLAPKDREGSYEQY

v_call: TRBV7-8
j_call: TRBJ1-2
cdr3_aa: ANSTGEGGYT

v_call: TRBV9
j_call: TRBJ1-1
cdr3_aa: ASSVGGKPTEAF

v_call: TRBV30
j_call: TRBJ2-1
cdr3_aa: AWSVDEQF

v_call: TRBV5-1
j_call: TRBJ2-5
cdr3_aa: ASSSQGETQY

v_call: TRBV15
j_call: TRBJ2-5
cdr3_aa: ATSRGDRAFRETQY

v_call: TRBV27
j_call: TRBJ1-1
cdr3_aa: ASSGIGLMNTEAF

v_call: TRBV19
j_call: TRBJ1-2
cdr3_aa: ASRDIFRFGQGAEYGYT

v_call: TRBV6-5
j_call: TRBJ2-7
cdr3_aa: ASSYSQVSYEQY

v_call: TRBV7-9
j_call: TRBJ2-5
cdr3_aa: ATLGLGGRETQY

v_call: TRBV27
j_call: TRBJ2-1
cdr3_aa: ASSFSDRYGEQF

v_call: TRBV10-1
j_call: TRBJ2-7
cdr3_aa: AYLQGQGRLSYEQY

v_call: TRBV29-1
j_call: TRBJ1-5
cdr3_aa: SVALGAYNQPQH

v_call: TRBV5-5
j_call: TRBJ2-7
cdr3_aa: ASISTGTGNPYEQY

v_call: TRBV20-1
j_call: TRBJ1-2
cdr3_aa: SARDPGSYT

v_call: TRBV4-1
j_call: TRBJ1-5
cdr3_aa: ASSQEGGPVVGAQH

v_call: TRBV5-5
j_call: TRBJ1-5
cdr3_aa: ASSLAPMDRGRNQPQH

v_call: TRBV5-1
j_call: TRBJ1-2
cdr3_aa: ASTSMEGDIYT

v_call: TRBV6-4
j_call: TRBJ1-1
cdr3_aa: ASRQNFDTEAF

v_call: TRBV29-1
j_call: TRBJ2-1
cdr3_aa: SVGNSGTLRYNEQF

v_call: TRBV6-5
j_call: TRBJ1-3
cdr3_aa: ASTDGTSGNTIY

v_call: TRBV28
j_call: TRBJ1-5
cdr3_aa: HSGAGDSNQPQH

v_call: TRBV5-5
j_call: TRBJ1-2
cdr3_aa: ASSAGQGEDGYT

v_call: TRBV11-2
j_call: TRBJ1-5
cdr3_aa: ASSLRDAAQPQH

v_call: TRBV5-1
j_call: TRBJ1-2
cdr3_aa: ASSLGSDVYGYT

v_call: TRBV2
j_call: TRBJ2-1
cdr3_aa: ATRETSGGAVYNEQF

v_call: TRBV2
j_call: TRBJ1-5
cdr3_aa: ASTTRTGPNQPQH

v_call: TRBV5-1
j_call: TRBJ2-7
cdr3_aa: ASSLLQGTVEQY

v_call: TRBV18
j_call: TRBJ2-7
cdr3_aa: ASSRDGGAYEQY

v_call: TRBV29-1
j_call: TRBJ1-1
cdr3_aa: SVLVAGNTEAF

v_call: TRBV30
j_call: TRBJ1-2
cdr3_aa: AWSPPGQGIYGYT

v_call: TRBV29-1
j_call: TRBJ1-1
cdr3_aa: SGQGNSGAF

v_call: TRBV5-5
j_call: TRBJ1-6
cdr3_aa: ASSLAGRGADSPLH

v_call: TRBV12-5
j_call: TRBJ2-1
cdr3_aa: ASGFGTSGSSSYNEQF

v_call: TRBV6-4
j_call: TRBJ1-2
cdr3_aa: ASTAGQGFGYT

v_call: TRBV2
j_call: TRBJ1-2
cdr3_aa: ASSEADRGVGYT

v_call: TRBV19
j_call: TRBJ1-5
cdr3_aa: ASIGDREKGNQPQH

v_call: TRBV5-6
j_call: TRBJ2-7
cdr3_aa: ASSLDYEQY

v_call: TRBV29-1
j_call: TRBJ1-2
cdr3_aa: SVEAGSSNYGYT

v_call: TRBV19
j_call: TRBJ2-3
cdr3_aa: ASSIDSGEDTQY

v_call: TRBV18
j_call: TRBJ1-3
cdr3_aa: ASSPVVLDRGNGNTIY

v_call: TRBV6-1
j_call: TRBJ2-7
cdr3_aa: ASSEWGNRYEQY

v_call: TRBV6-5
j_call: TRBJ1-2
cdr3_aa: ASSYTGTANYGYT